This T cell receptor beta chain was found in a study of early T cells in non-severe SARS-CoV-2 infection. The overall study: Chains were unpaired, as sequencing was done on bulk RNA from unsorted whole blood.

Broader study findings: VDJdb matching skewed toward anti-spike CD8 responses, missing private and CD4 specificities.

This clonotype was detected many times. Its specificity is unknown. CDR3 length: 12 amino acids. Germline V CDR1 and CDR2: KGHSH, LQKENI. V dropped 6 bases and J dropped 5 bases, with 10 bases sitting between them. Researchers attached unique molecular identifiers to individual cDNA molecules. TCRdb analysed the 5' RACE reads with MiXCR anew, one entry per CDR3 protein. The sample includes tens of thousands of distinct CDR3 sequences, about a tenth of them seen just once. Sequencing input: whole blood. V is TRBV18 and J is TRBJ1-1, with no clear D. The receptor was derived from an adult who was a healthcare worker with PCR-confirmed SARS-CoV-2 infection or an uninfected control (not recorded which). This CDR3 is CASSPYRTEAFF. The CDR3 DNA follows: TGTGCCAGCTCGCCTTATCGGACTGAAGCTTTCTTT.